The 27 T cell receptor beta chains given below trace back to one sample, sequenced in a study of T cell responses to AZD1222 COVID-19 vaccine. Assay: immunoSEQ multiplex PCR; the TCRdb copy retains only in-frame clones and omits some. The table lists roughly 100,000 clones, 70% to 90% of them singletons, with more than 9% in the top ten. Sequencing used peripheral blood, obtained on day 0 of AZD1222 vaccination. Receptors originate from an adult in good health.

The rearrangement joins TRBV19 to TRBJ1-2, with TRBD1 identical over 7 bases. The CDR3 totals 13 residues. V lost 5 bases and J lost 7; bases outside the gene matches: 7. The germline V gene has CDR1 LNHDA and CDR2 SQIVND (reference sequence). The DNA of the CDR3 is TGTGCCAGTAGTTCCCGGGACAGAAGTGGCTACACCTTC. Residues: CASSSRDRSGYTF.

The chain couples TRBV27 to TRBJ2-1; D may be TRBD2 (6 bases). The CDR3 extends over 11 amino acids. V was shortened by 6 bases and J by 9 bases, with 9 bases between the two germline ends. CDR1 and CDR2 from the germline V gene are MNHEY and SMNVEV (reference sequence). CDR3 DNA: TGTGCCAGCAGACTAGCAGTTGAGCAGTTCTTC. Translating it yields CASRLAVEQFF.

CDR3 DNA sequence: TGTGCTAGTGGCCCGGGACAGCCTCCCTACGAGCAGTACTTC. Translated, it gives CASGPGQPPYEQYF. The chain combines TRBV12-5 with TRBJ2-7; TRBD1 matches 7 bases. After removal of 6 bases from V and 2 bases from J, the junction contained 7 bases not matched to a gene. This CDR3 is built from 14 residues. Germline V gene data show CDR1 as LGHNT and CDR2 as FRNRAP.

This clone was found once. This chain uses TRBV27 with TRBJ1-4; no clear D. The germline gives CDR1 MNHEY, CDR2 SMNVEV (reference sequence). The CDR3 has 13 amino acids. Trimming removed 5 bases at V and 7 bases at J, with 11 bases between. CDR3 in amino acids: CASSPQLGEKLFF. The CDR3 DNA reads TGTGCCAGCAGTCCACAGTTGGGTGAAAAACTGTTTTTT.

This clone showed up just a few times. The chain uses TRBV5-8 and TRBJ2-2; the D gene is possibly TRBD1 (6 bases). This CDR3 has 16 residues. Per the germline V gene, CDR1 is SGHTS and CDR2 is YDEGEE. V was pared by 4 bases and J by 0 bases, with 13 bases between. The DNA of the CDR3 is TGTGCCAGCAGCCCCGGGACAACGTCGAACACCGGGGAGCTGTTTTTT. Amino acid sequence: CASSPGTTSNTGELFF.

This clone has only a few counts. The J gene is TRBJ2-7, the V gene TRBV28; maybe TRBD1 (5 bases). V shed 6 bases and J shed 0 bases, with 9 bases lying between them. CDR1 is MDHEN, CDR2 SYDVKM, per germline. The CDR3 extends over 13 amino acids. The CDR3, as DNA: TGTGCCAGCAGAACAGGAGTCTCCTACGAGCAGTACTTC. Translated, it gives CASRTGVSYEQYF.

The chain links TRBV10-3 to TRBJ1-4, with D unresolved. The CDR3 has 15 amino acids. Germline lookup yields CDR1 ENHRY and CDR2 SYGVKD. V lost 4 bases and J 0 bases, leaving 9 bases between the germline ends. The CDR3 reads CAISGGTATNEKLFF. The CDR3 DNA is TGTGCCATCAGTGGAGGTACTGCAACTAATGAAAAACTGTTTTTT.

V usage is TRBV30 and J usage is TRBJ2-7; D gene unclear. V was shortened by 5 bases and J by 4 bases, with 12 bases between the two germline ends. The V gene's germline CDR1 is GTSNPN and CDR2 SVGIG (reference sequence). This CDR3 comprises 12 residues. The CDR3 here is CAWGASLYEQYF. Here the CDR3 DNA reads TGTGCCTGGGGTGCTTCCTTATACGAGCAGTACTTC.

V usage is TRBV25-1 and J usage is TRBJ2-3; 7 bases map to TRBD2. The CDR3 runs to 15 residues. CDR1 is MGHDK and CDR2 is SYGVNS in the germline V gene. With V trimmed by 8 bases and J by 0 bases, 8 bases remained unmatched. The CDR3 sequence: CASDPGLQSTDTQYF. CDR3 DNA sequence: TGTGCCAGCGATCCGGGACTACAGAGCACAGATACGCAGTATTTT. The full variable domain, its missing parts supplied by reference TRBV25-1 and TRBJ2-3, is EADIYQTPRYLVIGTGKKITLECSQTMGHDKMYWYQQDPGMELHLIHYSYGVNSTEKGDLSSESTVSRIRTEHFPLTLESARPSHTSQYLCASDPGLQSTDTQYFGPGTRLTVL.

This clone showed up just a few times. This rearrangement joins TRBV7-9 to TRBJ2-1; no firm D call. CDR3 length: 14 amino acids. Between the trimmed V and J ends, which lost 4 bases and 4 bases, there was a span of 11 bases. From germline, CDR1 is SEHNR and CDR2 FQNEAQ (reference sequence). As DNA, the CDR3 is TGTGCCAGCAGCTCAGGTTATATTTACAATGAGCAGTTCTTC. It yields the protein CASSSGYIYNEQFF.

The rearrangement links TRBV28 to TRBJ1-4; no clear D. With 4 bases removed from V and 1 base from J, the gap between germline ends came to 16 bases. The germline gives CDR1 MDHEN, CDR2 SYDVKM. This CDR3 is built from 17 residues. The CDR3 DNA follows: TGTGCCAGCAGTTCGGATATCTCGGACGGAACTAATGAAAAACTGTTTTTT. Translation gives CASSSDISDGTNEKLFF.

This clone came up once. The chain recombines TRBV11-2 with TRBJ1-5, with D unclear. V was pared by 2 bases and J by 2 bases, with 4 bases between. The CDR3 consists of 13 residues. Germline lookup yields CDR1 SGHAT and CDR2 FQNNGV. The CDR3 reads CASSLSRNQPQHF. In nucleotides, the CDR3 is TGTGCCAGCAGCTTAAGCCGCAATCAGCCCCAGCATTTT.

This clone was counted a single time. This chain links TRBV19 with TRBJ1-5, with 7 bases that match TRBD1. The CDR3 has 19 amino acids. The V gene's germline CDR1 is LNHDA and CDR2 SQIVND (reference sequence). Losses at the gene ends were 5 bases for V and 0 bases for J; bases not matched to a gene: 16. The CDR3 nucleotides are TGTGCCAGTAGTCCCGGGCCGACAGGGTTCCCTTATAGCAATCAGCCCCAGCATTTT. It codes for CASSPGPTGFPYSNQPQHF.

The chain is built from TRBV10-2 and TRBJ2-3; 11 bases fit TRBD2. This CDR3 spans 17 amino acids. CDR1 is WSHSY, CDR2 SAAADI, per germline. The V and J ends lost 4 bases and 2 bases, in that order; junction bases with no gene match: 8. In nucleotides, the CDR3 is TGCGCCAGCAGTGCCCCAGGGACTAGCGGTTTCACAGATACGCAGTATTTT. This codes for CASSAPGTSGFTDTQYF.

This CDR3 reads CASRPGGEQPQHF. The DNA for the CDR3 is TGTGCCAGCAGACCCGGCGGGGAACAGCCCCAGCATTTT. The rearrangement uses TRBV28 and TRBJ1-5; D call uncertain. The CDR3 has 13 amino acids. CDR1 and CDR2 (germline): MDHEN, SYDVKM. V lost 6 bases and J 7 bases, leaving 13 bases between the germline ends.

The genes are TRBV12-3 or TRBV12-4 and TRBJ1-4, with no clear D. The CDR3 loop spans 12 amino acids. Trimming removed 3 bases from V and 8 bases from J, with 7 bases in between. In DNA form, the CDR3 reads TGTGCCAGCAGTTTTCCACAGGAAAAACTGTTTTTT. This gives the protein CASSFPQEKLFF.

V and J are TRBV25-1 and TRBJ1-6; a weak D match, TRBD1 (5 bases). The CDR3 loop spans 16 amino acids. The germline V gene has CDR1 MGHDK and CDR2 SYGVNS. V shed 2 bases and J shed 0 bases, with 8 bases lying between them. The CDR3 loop reads CASSERRGSYNSPLHF. As DNA, the CDR3 is TGTGCCAGCAGTGAAAGGAGGGGCTCCTATAATTCACCCCTCCACTTT.

J is TRBJ2-7 and V is TRBV6-2 or TRBV6-3; D ambiguous. The length of the CDR3 is 11 residues. Germline CDR1 MNHEY, CDR2 SVGEGT. V was clipped by 1 base and J by 5 bases, with 3 bases between them. The CDR3 sequence: CASSYWDEQYF. The CDR3 DNA sequence: TGTGCCAGCAGTTACTGGGACGAGCAGTACTTC.

The chain uses TRBV28 and TRBJ1-6; possible D gene TRBD1, 5 bases. The CDR3 length is 16 residues. The germline V gene encodes CDR1 MDHEN and CDR2 SYDVKM. V was trimmed by 2 bases and J by 7 bases, leaving 15 bases between them. The CDR3 nucleotides read TGTGCCAGCAGTTTAGGGGCAGCCGTACCCAATTCACCCCTCCACTTT. Translation gives CASSLGAAVPNSPLHF.

Written as DNA, the CDR3 is TGTGCCAGCAGTTACGTCGACCGCGAGCAGTACTTC. This codes for CASSYVDREQYF. The chain is built from TRBV12-3 or TRBV12-4 and TRBJ2-7; D gene ambiguous. V was clipped by 4 bases and J by 6 bases, with 10 bases between them. This CDR3 is 12 amino acids long.

This clone has just one count. This rearrangement joins TRBV2 to TRBJ1-5; 7 bases fit TRBD1. This CDR3 spans 13 amino acids. With V trimmed by 6 bases and J by 7 bases, 6 bases remained unmatched. Germline V CDR1 and CDR2: SNHLY, FYNNEI. As DNA, the CDR3 is TGTGCCAGCAGACGGGACAGAAACCAGCCCCAGCATTTT. Amino acid sequence: CASRRDRNQPQHF.

The rearrangement uses TRBV2 and TRBJ2-7; 7 positions agree with TRBD1. The CDR3 is 14 residues long. V was clipped by 6 bases and J by 0 bases; unmatched bases: 5. Germline assignment: CDR1 SNHLY and CDR2 FYNNEI. The CDR3 DNA reads as TGTGCCAGCAGGAAGGGGGCCAGCTCCTACGAGCAGTACTTC. Protein product: CASRKGASSYEQYF.

This clone was counted once. The chain employs TRBV18 and TRBJ1-1; D is possibly TRBD1 (6 bases). Germline loops: CDR1 KGHSH, CDR2 LQKENI. V dropped 6 bases and J dropped 1 base, with 12 bases sitting between them. The CDR3 length is 14 residues. CDR3 DNA: TGTGCCAGCTCGCTGGGACAAACGAACACTGAAGCTTTCTTT. Translating it yields CASSLGQTNTEAFF.

The chain carries TRBV5-4 and TRBJ2-7, with 9 bases fitting TRBD2. The germline gives CDR1 SGHNT, CDR2 YYREEE (reference sequence). This CDR3 contains 15 residues. The junction had 9 bases not matched to a gene; V was cut back by 6 bases and J by 2 bases. The CDR3, as DNA: TGTGCCAGCAAGGGGGGTAGCGGGAGCCCCTACGAGCAGTACTTC. Translating it yields CASKGGSGSPYEQYF.

The chain carries TRBV30 and TRBJ1-4; D gene uncertain. With 2 bases removed from V and 5 bases from J, the gap between germline ends came to 12 bases. Germline CDR1 and CDR2: GTSNPN and SVGIG (reference sequence). This CDR3 spans 14 amino acids. The DNA for the CDR3 is TGTGCCTGGAGTAGAGGCGGTTCCAATGAAAAACTGTTTTTT. Its protein is CAWSRGGSNEKLFF.

This clone was observed once. The rearrangement joins TRBV21-1 to TRBJ1-5. TRBV21-1 is a pseudogene. This CDR3 contains 17 residues. The CDR3 protein is CASSPSRGTPSNQPQHF. CDR3 nucleotides: TGTGCCAGCAGCCCCAGCCGGGGGACCCCAAGCAATCAGCCCCAGCATTTT.

The J gene is TRBJ2-7, the V gene TRBV11-2; the match to TRBD2 covers 7 bases. V shed 3 bases and J 2 bases; nucleotides not matched to a gene: 1. This CDR3 contains 13 residues. Germline values: CDR1 SGHAT, CDR2 FQNNGV. The CDR3 DNA follows: TGTGCCAGCAGCTTCGGACTAGCCTACGAGCAGTACTTC. Its translation is CASSFGLAYEQYF.